This T cell receptor (beta chain) was sequenced in a study of PD-1 blockade in classical Hodgkin lymphoma. Study observations and caveats: TCR diversity rose significantly by C4D1 in CD4+ but not CD8+ cells.

TCRdb's table, derived via immunoSEQ multiplex PCR, lists solely in-frame clones and lacks some. The repertoire holds roughly 56,000 clones, with 70% to 90% as singletons. Indicated time point: cycle 4 day 1 (C4D1), after less than seven weeks of nivolumab. Autologous stem cell transplantation was followed by relapse in every patient, and brentuximab vedotin exposure varied. The best responses consisted of complete response, partial response or progressive disease. In the case of this clone: The antigen is not known.

V lost 2 bases, J lost 6 bases, and 10 bases lay in between. The germline V gene has CDR1 MNHNY and CDR2 SVGAGI (reference sequence). The CDR3 is made up of 14 amino acids. The J gene is TRBJ2-2, the V gene TRBV6-6; weak D call: TRBD2 (5 bases). The sample consisted of peripheral blood mononuclear cells (PBMCs), taken before the fourth cycle of nivolumab. This clonotype was sampled from a human donor with classical Hodgkin lymphoma. CDR3 nucleotides: TGTGCCAGCAGTTACGAGCCGGGGTCCGGGGAGCTGTTTTTT. Translation: CASSYEPGSGELFF.